Listed below are T cell receptor beta chains from one sample, sequenced in a study of blood T cell repertoires in COVID-19. The protocol was immunoSEQ multiplex PCR, while the TCRdb copy is restricted to in-frame clones and leaves out a portion. The sample gives around 130,000 clones, approximately 92% of which show up once; about 27% is in the top ten. The sequenced sample consisted of peripheral blood. The receptors were sampled from a man aged 70-80 years with active or convalescent COVID-19. CDR3s include the opening cysteine and the closing phenylalanine or tryptophan. Each record gives: CDR3 length, clone size, J gene, D gene, V gene, CDR3 protein, CDR3 DNA. D genes are given only for firm matches. Size tells how often a clone was seen (once, few, many) or the class of an expanded clone, and some rows leave it out.

14,few,TRBJ1-4,TRBD1,TRBV5-1,CASRGGTGYEKLFF,TGCGCCAGCAGAGGGGGGACAGGGTATGAAAAACTGTTTTTT
14,-,TRBJ1-2,TRBD1,TRBV29-1,CSVEGDRGVYGYTF,TGCAGCGTTGAGGGGGACAGGGGGGTCTATGGCTACACCTTC
13,-,TRBJ2-5,-,TRBV29-1,CSVRRQPKETQYF,TGCAGCGTTCGTCGACAACCAAAAGAGACCCAGTACTTC
16,-,TRBJ1-2,TRBD1,TRBV5-1,CASSQEAIGTGNGYTF,TGCGCCAGCAGCCAAGAGGCCATAGGGACAGGGAATGGCTACACCTTC
17,-,TRBJ2-3,TRBD2,TRBV7-3,CASSLGGRGGRGDTQYF,TGTGCCAGCAGCTTAGGTGGGAGGGGAGGGAGAGGAGATACGCAGTATTTT
15,-,TRBJ2-5,-,TRBV7-9,CASSQKGDPAETQYF,TGTGCCAGCAGCCAAAAAGGCGACCCAGCGGAGACCCAGTACTTC
14,-,TRBJ2-1,TRBD2,TRBV3-1/TRBV3-2,CASSRSGRDNEQFF,TGTGCCAGCAGTCGTAGCGGGAGGGACAATGAGCAGTTCTTC
15,-,TRBJ2-3,TRBD2,TRBV7-9,CASSSTSGKVDTQYF,TGTGCCAGCAGCTCGACTAGCGGGAAAGTAGATACGCAGTATTTT
13,few,TRBJ2-1,TRBD2,TRBV2,CASRGLALNEQFF,TGTGCCAGCAGGGGACTAGCTTTGAATGAGCAGTTCTTC
13,-,TRBJ2-5,TRBD1,TRBV5-4,CASSPDRQETQYF,TGTGCCAGCAGCCCGGACAGGCAAGAGACCCAGTACTTC
16,once,TRBJ1-4,TRBD1,TRBV5-1,CASSWTGGATNEKLFF,TGCGCCAGCAGCTGGACAGGGGGGGCAACTAATGAAAAACTGTTTTTT
14,-,TRBJ1-5,-,TRBV10-3,CAIRSGGGDQPQHF,TGTGCCATCAGATCGGGAGGGGGGGACCAGCCCCAGCATTTT
13,few,TRBJ2-7,TRBD2,TRBV6-5,CASSSGGSYEQYF,TGTGCCAGTTCATCGGGGGGCTCCTACGAGCAGTACTTC
14,-,TRBJ1-5,TRBD1,TRBV15,CATSSGQGAQPQHF,TGTGCCACCAGCTCCGGACAGGGGGCACAGCCCCAGCATTTT
15,few,TRBJ2-1,-,TRBV11-3,CASSLDRGTYNEQFF,TGTGCCAGCAGCTTAGACAGGGGTACCTACAATGAGCAGTTCTTC
14,-,TRBJ2-1,-,TRBV5-1,CASSPLSSYNEQFF,TGCGCCAGCAGCCCGCTTAGCTCCTACAATGAGCAGTTCTTC
16,-,TRBJ2-7,-,TRBV5-1,CASSLDPGIPFYEQYF,TGCGCCAGCAGCTTGGATCCCGGGATCCCCTTCTACGAGCAGTACTTC
12,-,TRBJ1-2,-,TRBV19,CASTSLNYGYTF,TGTGCCAGTACGTCACTGAACTATGGCTACACCTTC
14,-,TRBJ2-1,-,TRBV15,CATSRMTLYNEQFF,TGTGCCACCAGCAGAATGACTCTTTACAATGAGCAGTTCTTC
13,-,TRBJ1-2,TRBD1,TRBV15,CATSPGQDYGYTF,TGTGCCACCAGCCCGGGACAGGACTATGGCTACACCTTC
14,-,TRBJ1-4,-,TRBV30,CAFSPRGPVEKLFF,TGTGCCTTTTCCCCCCGTGGCCCAGTCGAAAAACTGTTTTTT
13,-,TRBJ2-5,-,TRBV24-1,CATSESTQETQYF,TGTGCCACCAGTGAGAGCACCCAAGAGACCCAGTACTTC
15,-,TRBJ1-2,TRBD1,TRBV28,CASRPEQGVDYGYTF,TGTGCCAGCAGGCCCGAACAGGGGGTTGACTATGGCTACACCTTC
16,-,TRBJ2-7,-,TRBV5-4,CASSPRSGDTSYEQYF,TGTGCCAGCAGCCCAAGGTCAGGGGATACCTCCTACGAGCAGTACTTC
15,-,TRBJ1-6,TRBD1,TRBV6-6,CASSSRDRANSPLHF,TGTGCCAGCAGTAGCCGGGACAGGGCTAATTCACCCCTCCACTTT